This TCR beta chain was identified during a study of shared clonotypes between healthy human individuals. Here immunoSEQ multiplex PCR was the method, and the copy in TCRdb shows in-frame clones only, minus some. The sample has more than 2 million clones; approximately 96% are singletons. Concerning this clone: This specimen includes other DNA sequences encoding the same CDR3.

Germline V gene sequence: CDR1 MNHEY, CDR2 SVGAGI. The CDR3 runs to 13 residues. Trimming removed 6 bases from V and 2 bases from J, with 10 bases in between. V is TRBV6-5 and J is TRBJ1-1; D possibly corresponds to TRBD1 (6 bases). Sequencing input: naive CD4+ T cells sorted from blood. Subset: CD45RA+ positively selected. This sequence originates from a man aged 18-30 years in good health. The CDR3 loop reads CASSRGANTEAFF. CDR3 nucleotides: TGTGCCAGCAGCCGGGGGGCCAACACTGAAGCTTTCTTT.